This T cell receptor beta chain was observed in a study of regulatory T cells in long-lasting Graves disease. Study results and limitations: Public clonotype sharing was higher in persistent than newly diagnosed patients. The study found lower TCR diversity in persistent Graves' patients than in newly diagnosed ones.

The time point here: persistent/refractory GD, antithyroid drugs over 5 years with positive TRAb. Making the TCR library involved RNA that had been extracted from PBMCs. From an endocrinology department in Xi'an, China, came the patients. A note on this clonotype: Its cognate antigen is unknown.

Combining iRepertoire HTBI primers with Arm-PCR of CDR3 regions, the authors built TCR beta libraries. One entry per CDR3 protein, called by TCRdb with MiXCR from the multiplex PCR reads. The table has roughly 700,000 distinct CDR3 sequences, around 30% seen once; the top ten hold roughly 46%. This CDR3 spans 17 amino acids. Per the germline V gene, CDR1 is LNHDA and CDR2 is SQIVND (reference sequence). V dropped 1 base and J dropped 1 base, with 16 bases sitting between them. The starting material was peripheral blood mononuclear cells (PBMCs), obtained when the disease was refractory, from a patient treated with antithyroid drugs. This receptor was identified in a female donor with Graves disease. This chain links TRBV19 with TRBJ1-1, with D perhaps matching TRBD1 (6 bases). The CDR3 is CASSIGARGRENTEAFF. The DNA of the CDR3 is TGTGCCAGTAGTATAGGAGCCAGGGGAAGGGAGAACACTGAAGCTTTCTTT.